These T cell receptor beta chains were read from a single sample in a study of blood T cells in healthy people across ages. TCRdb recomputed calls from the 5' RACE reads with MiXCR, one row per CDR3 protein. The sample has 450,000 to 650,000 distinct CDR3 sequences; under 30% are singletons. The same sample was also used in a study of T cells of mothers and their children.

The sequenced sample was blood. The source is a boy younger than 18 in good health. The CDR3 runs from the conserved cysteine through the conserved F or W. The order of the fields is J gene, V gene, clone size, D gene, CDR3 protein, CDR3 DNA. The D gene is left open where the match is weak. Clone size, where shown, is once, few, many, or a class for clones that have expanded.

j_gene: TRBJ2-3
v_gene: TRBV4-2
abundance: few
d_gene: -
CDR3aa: CASSQDPGGGRTDTQYF
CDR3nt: TGTGCCAGCAGCCAAGACCCAGGGGGCGGGAGAACAGATACGCAGTATTTT

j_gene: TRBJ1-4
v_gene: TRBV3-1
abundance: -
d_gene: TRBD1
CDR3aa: CASSHHRDSHTTNEKLFF
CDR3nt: TGTGCCAGCAGCCACCACCGGGACAGCCATACAACTAATGAAAAACTGTTTTTT

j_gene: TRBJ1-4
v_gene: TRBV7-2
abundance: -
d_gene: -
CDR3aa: CASSLSGSTNEKLFF
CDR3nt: TGTGCCAGCAGCTTATCAGGGTCAACTAATGAAAAACTGTTTTTT

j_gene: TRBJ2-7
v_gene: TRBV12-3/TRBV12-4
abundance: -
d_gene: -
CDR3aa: CASSPSAYGQYF
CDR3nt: TGTGCCAGCAGTCCCTCGGCTTACGGGCAGTACTTC

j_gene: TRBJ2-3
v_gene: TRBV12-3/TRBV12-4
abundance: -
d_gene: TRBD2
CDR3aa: CASARGGADTQYF
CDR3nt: TGTGCCAGCGCCCGGGGGGGAGCAGATACGCAGTATTTT

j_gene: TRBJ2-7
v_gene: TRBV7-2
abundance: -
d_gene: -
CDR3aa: CASSLGVLQGDEQYF
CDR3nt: TGTGCCAGCAGCTTAGGTGTATTACAGGGAGACGAGCAGTACTTC

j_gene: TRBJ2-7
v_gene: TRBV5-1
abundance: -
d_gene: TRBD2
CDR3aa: CASSLGGLAGVKYF
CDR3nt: TGCGCCAGCAGCTTGGGGGGACTAGCGGGAGTGAAGTACTTC

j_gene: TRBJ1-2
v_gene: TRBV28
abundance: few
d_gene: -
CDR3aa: CASTLGRSNYGYTF
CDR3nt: TGTGCCAGCACCCTCGGACGGTCTAACTATGGCTACACCTTC

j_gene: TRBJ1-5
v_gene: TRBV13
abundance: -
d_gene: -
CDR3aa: CASSKGHLSQPQHF
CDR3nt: TGTGCCAGCAGCAAAGGACACTTGAGTCAGCCCCAGCATTTT

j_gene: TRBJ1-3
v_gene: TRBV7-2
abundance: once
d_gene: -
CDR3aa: CASSPGLGGTTIYF
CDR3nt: TGTGCCAGCAGCCCGGGCCTCGGAGGAACCACTATATATTTT

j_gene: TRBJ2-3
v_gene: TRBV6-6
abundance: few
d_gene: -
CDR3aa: CASSYPLNTDTQYF
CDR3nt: TGTGCCAGCAGTTACCCATTAAACACAGATACGCAGTATTTT

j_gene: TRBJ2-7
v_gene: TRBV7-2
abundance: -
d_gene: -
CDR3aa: CASSPGWNEQYF
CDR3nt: TGTGCCAGCAGCCCTGGATGGAACGAGCAGTACTTC

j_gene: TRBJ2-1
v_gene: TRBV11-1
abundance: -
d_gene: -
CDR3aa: CASSGLGGNRGQLVYNEQFF
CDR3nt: TGTGCCAGCAGCGGACTAGGTGGGAACAGGGGTCAGTTGGTTTACAATGAGCAGTTCTTC

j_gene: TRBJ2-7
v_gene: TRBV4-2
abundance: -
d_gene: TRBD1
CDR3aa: CASSQDDRDGDEQYF
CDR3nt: TGTGCCAGCAGCCAAGACGACAGGGACGGGGACGAGCAGTACTTC

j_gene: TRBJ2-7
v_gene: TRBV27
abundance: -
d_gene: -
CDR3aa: CASSLSGLLSQSYEQYF
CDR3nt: TGTGCCAGCAGTTTATCAGGTCTCTTGAGCCAATCCTACGAGCAGTACTTC

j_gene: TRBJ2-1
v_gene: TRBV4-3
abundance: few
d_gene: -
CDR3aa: CASSPWTGDEQFF
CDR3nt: TGCGCCAGCAGCCCCTGGACTGGCGATGAGCAGTTCTTC

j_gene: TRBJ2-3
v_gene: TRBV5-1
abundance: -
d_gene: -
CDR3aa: CASSFWGDTQYF
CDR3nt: TGCGCCAGCAGCTTCTGGGGTGATACGCAGTATTTT

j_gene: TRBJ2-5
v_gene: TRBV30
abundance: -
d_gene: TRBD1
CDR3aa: CAWAGQGDLETQYF
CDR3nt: TGTGCCTGGGCGGGACAGGGAGATTTGGAGACCCAGTACTTC

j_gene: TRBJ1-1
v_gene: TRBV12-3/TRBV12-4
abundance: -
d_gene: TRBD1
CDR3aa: CASTTTGTNTEAFF
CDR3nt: TGTGCCAGCACCACGACAGGGACGAACACTGAAGCTTTCTTT

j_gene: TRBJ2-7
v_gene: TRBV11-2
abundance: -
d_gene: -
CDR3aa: CASTVATGAYEQYF
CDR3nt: TGTGCCAGCACCGTAGCGACAGGAGCCTACGAGCAGTACTTC

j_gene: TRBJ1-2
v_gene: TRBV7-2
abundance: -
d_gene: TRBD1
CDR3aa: CASSPDRTKNYGYTF
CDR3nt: TGTGCCAGCAGCCCGGACAGGACAAAAAACTATGGCTACACCTTC

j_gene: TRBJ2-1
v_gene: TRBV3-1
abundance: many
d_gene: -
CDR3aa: CASSLRDEQFF
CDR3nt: TGTGCCAGCAGCCTCCGCGATGAGCAGTTCTTC

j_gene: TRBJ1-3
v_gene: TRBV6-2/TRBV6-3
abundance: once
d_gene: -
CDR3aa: CASSYEGPSNTIYF
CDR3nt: TGTGCCAGCAGTTATGAAGGACCGAGCAACACCATATATTTT

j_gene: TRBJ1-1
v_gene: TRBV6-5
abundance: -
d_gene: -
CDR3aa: CASSDTGKMNTEAFF
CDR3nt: TGTGCCAGCAGTGACACAGGGAAGATGAACACTGAAGCTTTCTTT

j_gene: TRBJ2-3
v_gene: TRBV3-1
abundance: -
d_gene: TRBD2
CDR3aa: CASSQGLAGSTQYF
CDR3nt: TGTGCCAGCAGCCAAGGACTAGCGGGCAGTACGCAGTATTTT

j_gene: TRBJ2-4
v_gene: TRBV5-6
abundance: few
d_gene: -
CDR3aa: CASSLERRPNIQYF
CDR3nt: TGTGCCAGCAGCTTGGAAAGGCGTCCAAACATTCAGTACTTC

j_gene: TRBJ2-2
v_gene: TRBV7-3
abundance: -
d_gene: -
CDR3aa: CASSSKTGELFF
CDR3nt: TGTGCCAGCAGCTCCAAGACCGGGGAGCTGTTTTTT

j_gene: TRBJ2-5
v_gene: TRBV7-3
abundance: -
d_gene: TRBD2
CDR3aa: CASSLFSRTSGQETQYF
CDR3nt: TGTGCCAGCAGCTTATTTTCAAGGACTAGCGGCCAAGAGACCCAGTACTTC

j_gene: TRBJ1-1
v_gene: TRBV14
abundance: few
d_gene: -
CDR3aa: CASSQDRRGRPMNTEAFF
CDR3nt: TGTGCCAGCAGCCAAGACAGGAGGGGCCGGCCAATGAACACTGAAGCTTTCTTT

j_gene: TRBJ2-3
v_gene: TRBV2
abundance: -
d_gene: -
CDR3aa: CASSDPTSTDTQYF
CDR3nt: TGTGCCAGCAGTGATCCCACTAGCACAGATACGCAGTATTTT

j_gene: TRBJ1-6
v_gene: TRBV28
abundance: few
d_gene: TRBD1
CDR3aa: CASSLRGQSTPLHF
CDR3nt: TGTGCCAGCAGTTTAAGGGGACAGAGCACACCCCTCCACTTT

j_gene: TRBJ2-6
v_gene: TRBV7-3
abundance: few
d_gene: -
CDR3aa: CASSLSLPGGANVLTF
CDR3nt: TGTGCCAGCAGCTTATCGTTACCCGGCGGGGCCAACGTCCTGACTTTC

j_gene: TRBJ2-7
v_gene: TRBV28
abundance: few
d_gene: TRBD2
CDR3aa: CASSSHGGAYEQYF
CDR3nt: TGTGCCAGCAGTTCGCACGGGGGGGCCTACGAGCAGTACTTC

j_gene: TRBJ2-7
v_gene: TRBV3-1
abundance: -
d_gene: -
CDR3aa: CASSQGTVYEQYF
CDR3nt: TGTGCCAGCAGCCAAGGGACGGTCTACGAGCAGTACTTC

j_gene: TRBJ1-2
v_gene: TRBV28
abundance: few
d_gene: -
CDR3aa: CASTSSGGGYGYTF
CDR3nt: TGTGCCAGCACCTCGAGCGGGGGCGGCTATGGCTACACCTTC

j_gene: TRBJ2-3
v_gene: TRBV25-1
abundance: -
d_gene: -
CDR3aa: CASSGGGGSTDTQYF
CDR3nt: TGTGCCAGCAGTGGAGGGGGGGGAAGCACAGATACGCAGTATTTT

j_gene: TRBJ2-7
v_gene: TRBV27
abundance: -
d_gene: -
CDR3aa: CASTGQDYEQYF
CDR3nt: TGTGCCAGCACAGGGCAGGACTACGAGCAGTACTTC

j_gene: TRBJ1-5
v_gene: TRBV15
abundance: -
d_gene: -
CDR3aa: CATSVGGLSNQPQHF
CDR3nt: TGTGCCACCAGCGTAGGGGGGTTGAGCAATCAGCCCCAGCATTTT

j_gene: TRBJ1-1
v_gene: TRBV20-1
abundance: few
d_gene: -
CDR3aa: CSASPGGGRRAFF
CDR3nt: TGCAGTGCTTCACCTGGGGGGGGGAGGCGAGCTTTCTTC

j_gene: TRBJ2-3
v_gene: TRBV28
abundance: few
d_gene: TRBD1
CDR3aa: CASSRDRGGNYFTDTQYF
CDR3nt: TGTGCCAGCAGCAGGGACAGGGGTGGAAACTACTTCACAGATACGCAGTATTTT

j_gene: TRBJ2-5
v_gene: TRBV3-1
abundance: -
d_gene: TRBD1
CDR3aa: CASTWTGGGETQYF
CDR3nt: TGTGCCAGCACATGGACAGGGGGCGGAGAGACCCAGTACTTC

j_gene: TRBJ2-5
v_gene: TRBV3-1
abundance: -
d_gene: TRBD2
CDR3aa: CASSQGDAGGDQETQYF
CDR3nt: TGTGCCAGCAGCCAAGGGGATGCGGGAGGGGACCAAGAGACCCAGTACTTC

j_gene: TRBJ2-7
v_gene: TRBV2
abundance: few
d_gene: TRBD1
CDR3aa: CASREGGTFSYEQYF
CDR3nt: TGTGCCAGCAGGGAAGGGGGCACCTTCTCCTACGAGCAGTACTTC

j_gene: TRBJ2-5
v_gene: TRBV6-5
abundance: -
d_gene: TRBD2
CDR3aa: CASKDSGGETQYF
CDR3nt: TGTGCCAGCAAGGATTCGGGGGGGGAGACCCAGTACTTC

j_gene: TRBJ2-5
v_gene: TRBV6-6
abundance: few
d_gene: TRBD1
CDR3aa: CASSSTGVQETQYF
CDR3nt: TGTGCCAGCAGTTCCACAGGGGTGCAAGAGACCCAGTACTTC

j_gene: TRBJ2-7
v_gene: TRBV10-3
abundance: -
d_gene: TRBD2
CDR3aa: CAISDSGRGSYEQYF
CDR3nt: TGTGCCATCAGTGATAGCGGGAGGGGCTCCTACGAGCAGTACTTC

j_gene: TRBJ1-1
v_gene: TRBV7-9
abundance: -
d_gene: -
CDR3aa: CASSLISSGATGANTEAFF
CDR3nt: TGTGCCAGCAGCTTAATAAGTTCGGGGGCGACTGGGGCGAACACTGAAGCTTTCTTT

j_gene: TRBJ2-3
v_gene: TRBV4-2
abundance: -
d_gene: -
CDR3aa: CASSQVRGSGTDTQYF
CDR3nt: TGCGCCAGCAGCCAAGTTCGGGGCTCGGGCACAGATACGCAGTATTTT

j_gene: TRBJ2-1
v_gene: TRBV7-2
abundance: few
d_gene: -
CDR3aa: CASSSPRLDNEQFF
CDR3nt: TGTGCCAGCAGCTCGCCGCGCCTTGACAATGAGCAGTTCTTC

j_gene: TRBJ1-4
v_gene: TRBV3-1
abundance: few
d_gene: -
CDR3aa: CASSQEVGNEKLFF
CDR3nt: TGTGCCAGCAGCCAAGAAGTGGGAAATGAAAAACTGTTTTTT

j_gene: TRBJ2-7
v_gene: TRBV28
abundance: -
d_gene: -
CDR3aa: CASSWRGSLSYEQYF
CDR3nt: TGTGCCAGCAGTTGGAGAGGGAGTTTATCCTACGAGCAGTACTTC

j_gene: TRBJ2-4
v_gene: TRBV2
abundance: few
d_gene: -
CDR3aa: CASYQRGDKNIQYF
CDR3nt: TGTGCCAGCTATCAACGAGGGGACAAAAACATTCAGTACTTC

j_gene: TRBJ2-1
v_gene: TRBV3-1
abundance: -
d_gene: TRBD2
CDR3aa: CASSHLAGGRVEQFF
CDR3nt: TGTGCCAGCAGCCACCTAGCGGGGGGGCGAGTTGAGCAGTTCTTC

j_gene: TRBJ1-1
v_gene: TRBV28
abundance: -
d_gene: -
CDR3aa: CASSLYLGGGIMNTEAFF
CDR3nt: TGTGCCAGCAGTTTATATCTCGGCGGAGGAATCATGAACACTGAAGCTTTTTTT

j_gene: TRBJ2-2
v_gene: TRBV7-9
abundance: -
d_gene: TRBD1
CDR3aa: CASSQSETGGGTGELFF
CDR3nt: TGTGCCAGCAGCCAGTCGGAGACAGGGGGAGGCACCGGGGAGCTGTTTTTT

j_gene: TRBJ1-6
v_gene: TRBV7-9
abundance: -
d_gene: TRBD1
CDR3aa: CASSPDRVAISPLHF
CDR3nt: TGTGCCAGCAGCCCGGACAGGGTGGCGATTTCACCCCTCCACTTT

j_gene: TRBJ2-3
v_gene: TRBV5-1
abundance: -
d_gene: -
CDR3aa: CASSLESTGPRLTQYF
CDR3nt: TGCGCCAGCAGCTTGGAAAGCACGGGGCCACGGTTGACGCAGTATTTT

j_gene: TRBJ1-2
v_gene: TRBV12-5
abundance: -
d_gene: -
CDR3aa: CASGLVTSTADIYTF
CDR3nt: TGTGCTAGTGGTTTGGTAACGAGTACAGCAGATATCTACACCTTC

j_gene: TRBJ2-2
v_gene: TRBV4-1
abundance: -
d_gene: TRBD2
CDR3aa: CASSQDLMAGGPTGELFF
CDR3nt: TGCGCCAGCAGCCAAGATCTTATGGCGGGAGGGCCAACCGGGGAGCTGTTTTTT